Listed here are 27 T cell receptor beta chains from one sample, sequenced in a study of cytomegalovirus exposure and HLA in healthy donors. The PCR made use of 60 Vbeta and 13 Jbeta primers. Only in-frame clones appear in the TCRdb table, and some are missing; sequencing was by immunoSEQ multiplex PCR. The sample consists of 150,000 or so clones, around 81% of them appearing once. The sequenced material came from PBMCs. These receptors all come from a man aged 50-60 years in good health and CMV-seronegative.

The CDR3 spells CARSLAGVRLSGNTIYF. The CDR3 bases are TGTGCCAGAAGCTTGGCGGGGGTACGACTATCTGGAAACACCATATATTTT. The V gene is TRBV5-3, the J gene TRBJ1-3; D is possibly TRBD1 (5 bases). TRBV5-3 is reported as an ORF; its role is uncertain. Trimming cost V 0 bases and J 1 base, with 14 bases left between them. The CDR3 length is 17 residues.

The rearrangement joins TRBV19 to TRBJ1-1, with TRBD1 matching over 10 bases. CDR1 is LNHDA and CDR2 is SQIVND in the germline V gene (reference sequence). This CDR3 comprises 12 residues. Trimming at V came to 9 bases and at J to 3 bases, leaving 1 base not matched to a gene. The CDR3 DNA reads as TGTGCCAGCGGGACAGGGGACACTGAAGCTTTCTTT. This gives the protein CASGTGDTEAFF.

J is TRBJ1-2 and V is TRBV6-6; perhaps TRBD1 as D (6 bases). V lost 0 bases and J 0 bases, leaving 11 bases between the germline ends. The CDR3 spans 16 residues. CDR1 and CDR2 (germline): MNHNY, SVGAGI (reference sequence). The DNA for the CDR3 is TGTGCCAGCAGTTACTCTGGACAGCGCCCTAACTATGGCTACACCTTC. It is translated as CASSYSGQRPNYGYTF.

V and J are TRBV11-2 and TRBJ2-5; TRBD2 matches at 7 bases. The CDR3 is 15 amino acids. Germline loops: CDR1 SGHAT, CDR2 FQNNGV. V was clipped by 1 base and J by 5 bases; unmatched bases: 7. In DNA form, the CDR3 reads TGTGCCAGCAGCTTAGGCGGCGGGGGTGGGGAGACCCAGTACTTC. Encoded protein: CASSLGGGGGETQYF.

To note about this clone: Other DNA sequences of this sample code for an identical CDR3. The chain joins TRBV5-1 to TRBJ2-7; 11 bases map to TRBD2. This CDR3 has 14 residues. V gave up 3 bases and J gave up 4 bases; unmatched junction bases: 3. Germline-derived CDR1 and CDR2 are SGHRS and YFSETQ. In DNA, the CDR3 is TGCGCCAGCAGCTCTGGGACTAGCGGTTACGAGCAGTACTTC. This codes for CASSSGTSGYEQYF. The full variable domain, rest sourced from reference TRBV5-1 and TRBJ2-7, is KAGVTQTPRYLIKTRGQQVTLSCSPISGHRSVSWYQQTPGQGLQFLFEYFSETQRNKGNFPGRFSGRQFSNSRSEMNVSTLELGDSALYLCASSSGTSGYEQYFGPGTRLTVT.

The chain recombines TRBV19 with TRBJ1-5; 10 bases are a match to TRBD1. Germline V gene lookup returns CDR1 LNHDA and CDR2 SQIVND (reference sequence). Trimming at V came to 9 bases and at J to 1 base, leaving 15 bases not matched to a gene. The CDR3 has 18 amino acids. The CDR3 DNA follows: TGTGCCAGCCTTCCGGGACAGGGGATAACGAGGAGCAATCAGCCCCAGCATTTT. It yields the protein CASLPGQGITRSNQPQHF.

The rearrangement links TRBV19 to TRBJ2-7, with TRBD2 matching 10 bases. V trimming: 4 bases; J trimming: 7 bases; junction bases outside the gene matches: 7. This CDR3 comprises 14 residues. The V gene's germline CDR1 is LNHDA and CDR2 SQIVND (reference sequence). CDR3 amino acids: CASSTGLALGEQYF. The CDR3, as DNA: TGTGCCAGTAGTACGGGACTAGCGTTGGGGGAGCAGTACTTC. Based on the CDR3 plus reference TRBV19 and TRBJ2-7, the full variable domain is DGGITQSPKYLFRKEGQNVTLSCEQNLNHDAMYWYRQDPGQGLRLIYYSQIVNDFQKGDIAEGYSVSREKKESFPLTVTSAQKNPTAFYLCASSTGLALGEQYFGPGTRLTVT.

J is TRBJ2-2 and V is TRBV7-2, with 8 bases matching TRBD2. The CDR3 is 15 residues long. V was clipped by 5 bases and J by 2 bases; unmatched bases: 4. Per germline, CDR1 SGHTA and CDR2 FQGNSA. The CDR3 coding sequence is TGTGCCAGCAGCCCCAGCGGGGGAAACACCGGGGAGCTGTTTTTT. Protein product: CASSPSGGNTGELFF.

This clone was seen a few times. The chain links TRBV7-9 to TRBJ2-4; 7 bases are shared with TRBD1. CDR3 length: 16 residues. CDR1 SEHNR and CDR2 FQNEAQ come from the germline V gene (reference sequence). Losses at the gene ends were 3 bases for V and 1 base for J; bases not matched to a gene: 6. The CDR3 is CASSLGTVAAKNIQYF. In DNA form, the CDR3 reads TGTGCCAGCAGCTTGGGGACAGTAGCGGCCAAAAACATTCAGTACTTC. Combining the CDR3 with reference TRBV7-9 and TRBJ2-4 gives the whole variable domain DTGVSQNPRHKITKRGQNVTFRCDPISEHNRLYWYRQTLGQGPEFLTYFQNEAQLEKSRLLSDRFSAERPKGSFSTLEIQRTEQGDSAMYLCASSLGTVAAKNIQYFGAGTRLSVL.

This clone was detected only once. The CDR3, as DNA: TGCAGCGTTGATAGGCCGCAGGAAAGGTTCTTC. Its translation is CSVDRPQERFF. The chain joins TRBV29-1 to TRBJ2-1; D not resolved. Germline lookup yields CDR1 SQVTM and CDR2 ANQGSEA. V dropped 3 bases and J dropped 15 bases, with 15 bases sitting between them. The CDR3 is 11 residues long.

The chain is built from TRBV7-8 and TRBJ2-7, with 9 bases identical to TRBD1. Germline V gene lookup returns CDR1 SGHVS and CDR2 FQNEAQ. This CDR3 is built from 14 residues. V gave up 2 bases and J gave up 3 bases; unmatched junction bases: 2. The DNA of the CDR3 is TGTGCCAGCAGCTTAACGGACAGGGGCTACGAGCAGTACTTC. Translated: CASSLTDRGYEQYF. The full variable domain, rest sourced from reference TRBV7-8 and TRBJ2-7, is GAGVSQSPRYKVAKRGQDVALRCDPISGHVSLFWYQQALGQGPEFLTYFQNEAQLDKSGLPSDRFFAERPEGSVSTLKIQRTQQEDSAVYLCASSLTDRGYEQYFGPGTRLTVT.

Worth noting for this clone: The junction differs from germline at one of its ends, possibly a read error. V and J are TRBV30 and TRBJ2-1, with a tentative D call TRBD2 (5 bases). This CDR3 is built from 11 residues. The germline CDR1 and CDR2 sequences are GTSNPN and SVGIG (reference sequence). The CDR3 region has the DNA TGTGCCTGGATGGCAGGAGTTCGGGAAATCTTC. Residues: CAWMAGVREIF. The entire variable domain, with the rest obtained from reference TRBV30 and TRBJ2-1, is as follows: SQTIHQWPATLVQPVGSPLSLECTVEGTSNPNLYWYRQAAGRGLQLLFYSVGIGQISSEVPQNLSASRPQDRQFILSSKKLLLSDSGFYLCAWMAGVREIFGPGTRLTVL.

CDR3 protein: CASSLEMRGGTDTQYF. The CDR3, as DNA: TGTGCCAGCAGCTTAGAGATGCGGGGGGGCACAGATACGCAGTATTTT. The rearrangement uses TRBV11-3 and TRBJ2-3, with 8 bases fitting TRBD2. CDR3 size: 16 residues. V shed 0 bases, J shed 1 base, and the junction held 3 bases outside the gene matches. Germline V gene sequence: CDR1 SGHNT, CDR2 YENEEA.

The V gene is TRBV19, the J gene TRBJ1-4; 7 nucleotides line up with TRBD1. Trimming at V came to 6 bases and at J to 2 bases, leaving 3 bases not matched to a gene. Germline lookup yields CDR1 LNHDA and CDR2 SQIVND (reference sequence). This CDR3 contains 14 residues. The CDR3 coding sequence is TGTGCCAGTAGGTCGGACAGGACTAATGAAAAACTGTTTTTT. Its translation is CASRSDRTNEKLFF.

CDR3 amino acids: CASNGQGNYEQYF. DNA for the CDR3: TGTGCCAGCAACGGACAGGGGAATTACGAGCAGTACTTC. The genes are TRBV6-1 and TRBJ2-7; 9 positions match TRBD1. Germline CDR1 MNHNS, CDR2 SASEGT. V lost 7 bases, J lost 4 bases, and 5 bases stayed unmatched. The length of the CDR3 is 13 residues.

V and J are TRBV5-8 and TRBJ1-3, with 7 nucleotides matching TRBD1. The germline CDR1 and CDR2 sequences are SGHTS and YDEGEE. The CDR3 sequence is 15 residues long. J was trimmed by 5 bases and V by 5 bases; bases with no gene match: 10. CDR3 in DNA: TGTGCCAGCAGACACATGAGGACAGGCAGAAACACCATATATTTT. Translation gives CASRHMRTGRNTIYF.

V usage is TRBV5-5 and J usage is TRBJ1-6; 10 nucleotides match TRBD1. The CDR3 contains 16 residues. Per the germline V gene, CDR1 is SGHKS and CDR2 is YYEKEE (reference sequence). V lost 3 bases to trimming and J lost 5 bases; unmatched junction nucleotides: 5. The CDR3 here is CASSSLDRGNNSPLHF. The CDR3, as DNA: TGTGCCAGCAGCTCGCTGGACAGGGGGAATAATTCACCCCTCCACTTT.

This clone was observed a single time. This chain joins TRBV6-1 and TRBJ1-5; 10 bases are a match to TRBD1. The J segment lost 2 bases and the V segment lost 4 bases, leaving 17 bases of the junction unmatched. This CDR3 is 20 amino acids long. The V gene's germline CDR1 is MNHNS and CDR2 SASEGT. The CDR3 is CASSARRDRGLLGGNQPQHF. For the CDR3, the DNA is TGTGCCAGCAGTGCCCGCCGGGACAGGGGTCTTTTAGGAGGCAATCAGCCCCAGCATTTT.

This clone was counted a single time. The rearrangement links TRBV6-1 to TRBJ2-7, with TRBD1 matching over 7 bases. CDR3 size: 13 residues. Trimming removed 5 bases from V and 5 bases from J; junction bases left unmatched: 6. CDR1 is MNHNS and CDR2 is SASEGT in the germline V gene. The CDR3 coding sequence is TGTGCCAGCAGTACGACAGGGAACCACGAGCAGTACTTC. Amino acid sequence: CASSTTGNHEQYF.

The V call is TRBV28, the J call TRBJ1-2; D gene unclear. The CDR3 totals 14 residues. V gave up 2 bases and J gave up 1 base, with 8 bases separating them. Germline CDR1 is MDHEN and CDR2 is SYDVKM. CDR3 nucleotide sequence: TGTGCCAGCAGTTTACGAGGAAATAACTATGGCTACACCTTC. This encodes CASSLRGNNYGYTF.

The chain joins TRBV6-1 to TRBJ2-7; 10 bases fit TRBD1. V lost 6 bases, J lost 0 bases, and 5 bases stayed unmatched. This CDR3 contains 15 residues. Germline V gives CDR1 MNHNS, CDR2 SASEGT. The CDR3: CASRRDRGFSYEQYF. CDR3 nucleotides: TGTGCCAGCAGGCGGGACAGGGGCTTCTCCTACGAGCAGTACTTC.

The chain recombines TRBV19 with TRBJ2-7; TRBD2 agrees at 8 bases. J lost 5 bases, V lost 7 bases, and 19 bases had no gene match. This CDR3 region has 17 residues. CDR1 is LNHDA, CDR2 SQIVND, per germline (reference sequence). CDR3 bases: TGTGCCAGTACCCCTTCCTCAAGCGGGGGAGGGTCCCACGAGCAGTACTTC. It specifies CASTPSSSGGGSHEQYF.

This sequence joins TRBV7-7 and TRBJ2-2, with D possibly TRBD1 on 5 matching bases. V dropped 5 bases and J dropped 5 bases, with 21 bases sitting between them. Germline V gives CDR1 SSHAT, CDR2 FNYEAQ (reference sequence). The CDR3 is 17 amino acids. The CDR3 DNA reads TGTGCCAGCAGCCCCGGACAAGGGATGAGTGGGACCGGGGAGCTGTTTTTT. Encoded protein: CASSPGQGMSGTGELFF.

This rearrangement joins TRBV15 to TRBJ2-3; TRBD2 matches at 9 bases. CDR1 is LNHNV, CDR2 YYDKDF, per germline (reference sequence). The CDR3 is 15 amino acids. After removal of 3 bases from V and 1 base from J, the junction contained 2 bases not matched to a gene. The CDR3 DNA sequence: TGTGCCACCAGCAGGAGGACTAGCGGCACAGATACGCAGTATTTT. This gives the protein CATSRRTSGTDTQYF.

The V call is TRBV5-4, the J call TRBJ1-3; 9 bases map to TRBD1. Germline CDR1 SGHNT, CDR2 YYREEE (reference sequence). With 4 bases clipped from V and 0 bases from J, the junction kept 2 bases outside the gene matches. CDR3 size: 15 residues. CDR3 nucleotide sequence: TGTGCCAGCAGCGGGGACAGGGACTCTGGAAACACCATATATTTT. Translated, it gives CASSGDRDSGNTIYF.

The V and J genes are TRBV2 and TRBJ1-2; TRBD1 matches 7 bases. This CDR3 is 15 amino acids long. In germline, CDR1 is SNHLY, CDR2 FYNNEI. The trim removed 6 bases at V and 0 bases at J, leaving 7 bases unmatched. In DNA, the CDR3 is TGTGCCAGCAGGGACAGGCGTCGAACTAACTATGGCTACACCTTC. As protein: CASRDRRRTNYGYTF.

This clone was picked up a small number of times. The CDR3 spells CASRGPGTSTDTQYF. The CDR3 DNA reads as TGTGCCAGCAGGGGACCCGGGACTAGCACAGATACGCAGTATTTT. The chain joins TRBV6-5 to TRBJ2-3; tentatively, D is TRBD2 (6 bases). V shed 6 bases and J shed 0 bases, with 13 bases lying between them. Germline CDR1 and CDR2: MNHEY and SVGAGI. The CDR3 covers 15 residues.